Given below is one T cell receptor beta chain in context. This clone's antigen is unknown. The sample holds no much larger clone one base away, and base qualities are not on file. Because repertoires were sampled repeatedly during chemoradiotherapy, clonal expansion in the tumor microenvironment could be followed. This entry comes from a study of chemoradiotherapy in HPV16-positive cancers (dated by TCRdb to 2022 to 2024). Study-wide context: Candidate HPV-specific T-cell clones and common TCR motifs were defined by functional T-cell assays performed on cells from two HPV16-positive patients. Whether T-cell immunity against the HPV oncoproteins E6 and E7 changes during chemoradiotherapy and whether survival is affected by this immunity were examined in the study. The candidate HPV-specific TCRs and motifs were then tracked in TCR repertoires from over 80 patients with HPV-related cancers.

V is cut back by 5 bases and J by 6 bases, with 13 bases in the junction unmatched. As encoded in the germline V gene, CDR1 is SGHTA while CDR2 is FQGNSA. Spanning cysteine to phenylalanine, the CDR3 consists of 16 amino acids. Only CDR3 DNA remains: 48 bases, in frame from the first base. What the authors observed across the whole study: Expansion of candidate HPV-specific clones and E7-related TCR motifs was observed in the tumor microenvironment during treatment, whereas no such expansion was observed for non-HPV-specific T cells. Improved recurrence-free survival in HPV16-positive patients was associated with expansion of HPV-responsive T cells during chemoradiotherapy. The functional definition of HPV-specific T cells was derived from only a couple of HPV16-positive patients, and the survival association was reported for HPV16-positive patients.

The library came from the immunoSEQ multiplex PCR assay. Sourced from immuneACCESS, this table was stored by TCRdb with only in-frame sequences that have V and J called. A share of the clones is absent; for the studies checked, an unresolved V gene accounts for under half, and the remainder has no known explanation. The sample table contains about 1,400 clones; only one count was recorded for around 86% of them. The ten largest make up roughly 6.4% of the sample. This sequence uses TRBV7-2 and TRBJ2-1; 7 nucleotides in the junction match TRBD1. The sample in question was tumor tissue, obtained from a patient who underwent chemoradiotherapy. The sequence was obtained from a human donor with HPV-associated anogenital cancer. The CDR3 protein is CASSVQGGQMINEQFF. At the DNA level, the sequence is TGTGCCAGCAGCGTTCAAGGGGGACAGATGATCAATGAGCAGTTCTTC.